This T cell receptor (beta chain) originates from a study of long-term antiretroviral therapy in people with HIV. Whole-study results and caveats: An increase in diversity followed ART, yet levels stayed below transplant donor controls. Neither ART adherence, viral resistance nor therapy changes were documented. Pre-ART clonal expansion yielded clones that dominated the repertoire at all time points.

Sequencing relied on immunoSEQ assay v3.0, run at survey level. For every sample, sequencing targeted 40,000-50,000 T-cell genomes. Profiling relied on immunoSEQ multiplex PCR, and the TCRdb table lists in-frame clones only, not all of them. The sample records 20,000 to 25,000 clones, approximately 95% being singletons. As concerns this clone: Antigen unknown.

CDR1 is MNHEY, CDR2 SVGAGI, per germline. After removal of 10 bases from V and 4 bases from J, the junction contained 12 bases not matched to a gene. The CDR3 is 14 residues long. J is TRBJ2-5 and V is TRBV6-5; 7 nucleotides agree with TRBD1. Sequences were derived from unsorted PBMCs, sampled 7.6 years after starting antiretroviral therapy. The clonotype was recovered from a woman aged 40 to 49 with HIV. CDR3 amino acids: CAIQNTGVGETQYF. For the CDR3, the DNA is TGTGCCATTCAAAATACAGGGGTAGGAGAGACCCAGTACTTC.